The 18 T cell receptor beta chains reported below all come from one sample, sequenced in a study of control samples from healthy donors and cancer patients. Sequencing was performed with immunoSEQ multiplex PCR; in TCRdb, only in-frame clones are kept and a portion is missing. Among 100,000 or so clones, roughly 89% were seen once, and the ten largest hold about 7.8%. The material sequenced was blood. The source is a man aged 25 to 45 in good health.

This chain links TRBV30 with TRBJ1-1, with a tentative D call TRBD1 (6 bases). The CDR3 is 16 residues long. Trimming took off 3 bases at V and 4 bases at J, with 21 bases between the two ends. Germline CDR1 is GTSNPN and CDR2 is SVGIG (reference sequence). Here the CDR3 DNA reads TGTGCCTGGAGGTGGAGGGGGTTATCACGAGTCACTGAAGCTTTCTTT. It specifies CAWRWRGLSRVTEAFF.

This clone showed up just once. The V gene is TRBV6-4, the J gene TRBJ2-1, with 8 nucleotides matching TRBD2. The CDR3 loop spans 15 amino acids. From germline, CDR1 is MRHNA and CDR2 SNTAGT. V lost 4 bases, J lost 5 bases, and 7 bases stayed unmatched. CDR3 nucleotides: TGTGCCAGCAGTGTAGCGAGCGGGAGTAACAATGAGCAGTTCTTC. Its translation is CASSVASGSNNEQFF.

The chain employs TRBV10-2 and TRBJ2-2; D is possibly TRBD1 or TRBD2 (5 bases each). From germline, CDR1 is WSHSY and CDR2 SAAADI. Trimming removed 9 bases at V and 2 bases at J, with 28 bases between. The CDR3 runs to 19 residues. CDR3 sequence: CASRSRGQGAARNTGELFF. Written as DNA, the CDR3 is TGCGCCAGTCGTTCCCGAGGGCAGGGTGCGGCGAGAAACACCGGGGAGCTGTTTTTT.

The chain couples TRBV5-1 to TRBJ1-6; TRBD1 aligns across 9 bases. Germline V gene lookup returns CDR1 SGHRS and CDR2 YFSETQ. V gave up 5 bases and J gave up 6 bases; unmatched junction bases: 6. The CDR3 sequence is 15 residues long. CDR3 nucleotides: TGCGCCAGCAGGGAGGGACAGGGCCGTAATTCACCCCTCCACTTT. Amino acids: CASREGQGRNSPLHF.

This clone came up once. The gene calls are TRBV7-6 and TRBJ2-1, with 10 bases lining up with TRBD1. This CDR3 is 15 amino acids long. V was pared by 4 bases and J by 2 bases, with 2 bases of the junction left unmatched. CDR1 is SGHVS, CDR2 FNYEAQ, per germline. CDR3 residues: CASSSTGGAYNEQFF. As DNA, the CDR3 is TGTGCCAGCAGCTCGACAGGGGGCGCCTACAATGAGCAGTTCTTC.

This chain links TRBV7-6 with TRBJ1-1, with 7 bases matching TRBD1. CDR3 length: 14 residues. With 5 bases clipped from V and 4 bases from J, the junction kept 7 bases outside the gene matches. The germline CDR1 and CDR2 sequences are SGHVS and FNYEAQ. CDR3 amino acids: CASSGTRGATEAFF. The CDR3 bases are TGTGCCAGCAGCGGGACCAGGGGGGCCACTGAAGCTTTCTTT.

The V gene is TRBV25-1, the J gene TRBJ1-1, with 7 bases that match TRBD1. The germline V gene encodes CDR1 MGHDK and CDR2 SYGVNS. V trimming: 5 bases; J trimming: 5 bases; junction bases outside the gene matches: 8. This CDR3 has 14 residues. CDR3 in DNA: TGTGCCAGCAGTCTCGTGACAGGGCGAACTGAAGCTTTCTTT. Encoded protein: CASSLVTGRTEAFF.

This clone was detected only once. The chain employs TRBV7-9 and TRBJ1-1, with a weak D call TRBD1 (5 bases). Germline assignment: CDR1 SEHNR and CDR2 FQNEAQ (reference sequence). The CDR3 is 14 residues long. The V end was cut by 5 bases, the J end by 6 bases, with 16 bases between. This CDR3 is CASSQIAGVPEAFF. Here the CDR3 DNA reads TGTGCCAGCAGCCAAATCGCGGGGGTCCCTGAAGCTTTCTTT.

The V call is TRBV9, the J call TRBJ2-5, with D possibly being TRBD2 (5 bases). V lost 0 bases and J lost 5, with 11 bases in between. In germline, CDR1 is SGDLS, CDR2 YYNGEE. The CDR3 totals 14 residues. DNA for the CDR3: TGTGCCAGCAGCGTAGGTTCGGGATGGGAGACCCAGTACTTC. This sequence encodes CASSVGSGWETQYF.

CDR3 in amino acids: CASSLFGSAEAFF. The CDR3 DNA sequence: TGTGCCAGCAGCTTATTCGGGTCCGCTGAAGCTTTCTTT. This chain uses TRBV7-2 with TRBJ1-1, with unresolved D. V was pared by 2 bases and J by 6 bases, with 10 bases between. Germline V gene sequence: CDR1 SGHTA, CDR2 FQGNSA. The CDR3 is 13 amino acids.

The rearrangement joins TRBV5-4 to TRBJ2-3; D ambiguous. Germline V gene data show CDR1 as SGHNT and CDR2 as YYREEE (reference sequence). V lost 1 base and J 1 base, leaving 7 bases between the germline ends. This CDR3 is built from 14 residues. The CDR3 DNA reads as TGTGCCAGCAGCTTGTTTTTGGGCACAGATACGCAGTATTTT. Residues: CASSLFLGTDTQYF.

The chain recombines TRBV3-1 (or the pseudogene TRBV3-2) with TRBJ2-7; 9 bases fit TRBD2. The trim removed 2 bases at V and 0 bases at J, leaving 8 bases unmatched. The CDR3 runs to 17 residues. CDR1 LGHDT and CDR2 YNNKEL come from the germline V gene (reference sequence). For the CDR3, the DNA is TGTGCCAGCAGCCAAAACCTAGCGGGATTCGGCTCCTACGAGCAGTACTTC. It specifies CASSQNLAGFGSYEQYF.

The rearrangement joins TRBV19 to TRBJ1-2; D gene unclear. The germline gives CDR1 LNHDA, CDR2 SQIVND (reference sequence). V lost 7 bases, J lost 9 bases, and 27 bases lay in between. This CDR3 comprises 16 residues. This CDR3 is CASKEEEGRRFSSYTF. CDR3 nucleotides: TGTGCCAGTAAGGAAGAGGAGGGCAGAAGGTTTTCGAGCTACACCTTC.

This chain uses TRBV3-1 (or the pseudogene TRBV3-2) with TRBJ2-1; no reliable D call. Trimming stripped 1 base from V and 3 bases from J, with 7 bases between. The CDR3 contains 14 residues. CDR1 and CDR2 from the germline V gene are LGHDT and YNNKEL (reference sequence). CDR3 protein: CASSQVPFYNEQFF. The DNA for the CDR3 is TGTGCCAGCAGCCAAGTACCTTTCTACAATGAGCAGTTCTTC.

The gene calls are TRBV4-1 and TRBJ1-1; D is undetermined. Germline V gene lookup returns CDR1 MGHRA and CDR2 YSYEKL. This CDR3 has 13 amino acids. V was cut by 4 bases and J by 3 bases, with 9 bases left in between. CDR3 in amino acids: CASSPQRDTEAFF. In DNA, the CDR3 is TGCGCCAGCAGCCCCCAGAGGGACACTGAAGCTTTCTTT.

This chain connects TRBV11-1 to TRBJ1-2; weak D call: TRBD1 (6 bases). The CDR3 is 15 amino acids. Germline assignment: CDR1 SGHAT and CDR2 FQDESV (reference sequence). With 1 base removed from V and 4 bases from J, the gap between germline ends came to 13 bases. CDR3 nucleotide sequence: TGTGCCAGCAGCTTAGAGCGGGGGCTCGGCTATGGCTACACCTTC. It encodes CASSLERGLGYGYTF.

V usage is TRBV14 and J usage is TRBJ1-4, with 7 bases aligning to TRBD1. Germline trimming cut 4 bases from V and 5 bases from J; bases unmatched to any gene: 7. This CDR3 region has 15 residues. Germline loops: CDR1 SGHDN, CDR2 FVKESK. The CDR3, as DNA: TGTGCCAGCAGCCGCCAGGGACAGATAAATGAAAAACTGTTTTTT. It specifies CASSRQGQINEKLFF. Looking up the rest from reference TRBV14 and TRBJ1-4 gives the full variable domain: EAGVTQFPSHSVIEKGQTVTLRCDPISGHDNLYWYRRVMGKEIKFLLHFVKESKQDESGMPNNRFLAERTGGTYSTLKVQPAELEDSGVYFCASSRQGQINEKLFFGSGTQLSVL.

The gene calls are TRBV7-2 and TRBJ2-1, with TRBD2 matching 7 bases. In germline, CDR1 is SGHTA, CDR2 FQGNSA. This CDR3 contains 16 residues. V lost 3 bases, J lost 4 bases, and 9 bases stayed unmatched. CDR3 nucleotides: TGTGCCAGCAGCTTGCTGACTAGCCGTCTATACAATGAGCAGTTCTTC. This codes for CASSLLTSRLYNEQFF. The whole variable domain, remainder taken from reference TRBV7-2 and TRBJ2-1, is GAGVSQSPSNKVTEKGKDVELRCDPISGHTALYWYRQSLGQGLEFLIYFQGNSAPDKSGLPSDRFSAERTGGSVSTLTIQRTQQEDSAVYLCASSLLTSRLYNEQFFGPGTRLTVL.